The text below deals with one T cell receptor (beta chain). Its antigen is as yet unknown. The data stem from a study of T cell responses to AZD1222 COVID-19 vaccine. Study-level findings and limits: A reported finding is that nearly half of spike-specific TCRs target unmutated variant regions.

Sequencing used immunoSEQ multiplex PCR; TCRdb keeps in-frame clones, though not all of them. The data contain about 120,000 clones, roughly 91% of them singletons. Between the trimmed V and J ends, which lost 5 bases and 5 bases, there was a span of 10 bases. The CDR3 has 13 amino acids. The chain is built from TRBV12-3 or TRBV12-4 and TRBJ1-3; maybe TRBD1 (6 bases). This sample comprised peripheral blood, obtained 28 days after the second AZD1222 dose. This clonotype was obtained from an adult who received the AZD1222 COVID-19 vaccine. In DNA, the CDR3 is TGTGCCAGCAGTGGACAGATGCGAAACACCATATATTTT. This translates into CASSGQMRNTIYF.